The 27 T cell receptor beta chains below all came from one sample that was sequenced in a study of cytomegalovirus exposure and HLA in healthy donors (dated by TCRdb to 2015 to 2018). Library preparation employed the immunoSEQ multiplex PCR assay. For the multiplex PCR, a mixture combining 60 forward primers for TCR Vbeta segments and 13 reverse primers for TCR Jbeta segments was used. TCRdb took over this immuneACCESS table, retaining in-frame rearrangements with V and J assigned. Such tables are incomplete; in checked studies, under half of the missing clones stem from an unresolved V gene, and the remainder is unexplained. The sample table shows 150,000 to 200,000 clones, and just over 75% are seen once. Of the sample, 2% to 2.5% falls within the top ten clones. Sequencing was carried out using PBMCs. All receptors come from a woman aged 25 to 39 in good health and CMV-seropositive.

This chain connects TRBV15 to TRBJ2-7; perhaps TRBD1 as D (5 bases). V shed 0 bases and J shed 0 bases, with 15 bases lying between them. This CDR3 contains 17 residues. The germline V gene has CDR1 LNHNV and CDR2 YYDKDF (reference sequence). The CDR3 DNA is TGTGCCACCAGCAGAGATTCGGTGGCACAGGCCTCCTACGAGCAGTACTTC. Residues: CATSRDSVAQASYEQYF.

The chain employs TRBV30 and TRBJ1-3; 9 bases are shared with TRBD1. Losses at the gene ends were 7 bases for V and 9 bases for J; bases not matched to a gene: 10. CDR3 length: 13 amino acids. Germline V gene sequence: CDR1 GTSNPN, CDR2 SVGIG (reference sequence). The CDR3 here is CASNGGQGTTIYF. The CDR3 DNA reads TGTGCCTCTAATGGGGGACAGGGCACCACCATATATTTT.

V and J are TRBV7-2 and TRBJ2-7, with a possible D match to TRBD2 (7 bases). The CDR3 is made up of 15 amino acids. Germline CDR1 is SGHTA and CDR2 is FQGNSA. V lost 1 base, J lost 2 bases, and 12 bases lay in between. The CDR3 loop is CASSLEGGRTYEQYF. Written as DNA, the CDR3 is TGTGCCAGCAGCTTAGAGGGGGGGCGCACCTACGAGCAGTACTTC.

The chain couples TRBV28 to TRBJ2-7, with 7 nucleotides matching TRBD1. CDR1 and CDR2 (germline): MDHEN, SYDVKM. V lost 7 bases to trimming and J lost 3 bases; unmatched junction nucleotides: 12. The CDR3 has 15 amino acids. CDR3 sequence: CASTGVRDRLYEQYF. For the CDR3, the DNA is TGTGCCAGCACCGGAGTACGGGACAGACTCTACGAGCAGTACTTC.

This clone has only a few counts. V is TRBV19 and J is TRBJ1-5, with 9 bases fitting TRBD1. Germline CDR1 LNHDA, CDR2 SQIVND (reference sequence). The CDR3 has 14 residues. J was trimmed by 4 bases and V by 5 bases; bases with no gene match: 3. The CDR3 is CASSFGQGNQPQHF. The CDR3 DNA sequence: TGTGCCAGTAGTTTCGGACAGGGGAATCAGCCCCAGCATTTT. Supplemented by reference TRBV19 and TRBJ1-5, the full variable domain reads DGGITQSPKYLFRKEGQNVTLSCEQNLNHDAMYWYRQDPGQGLRLIYYSQIVNDFQKGDIAEGYSVSREKKESFPLTVTSAQKNPTAFYLCASSFGQGNQPQHFGDGTRLSIL.

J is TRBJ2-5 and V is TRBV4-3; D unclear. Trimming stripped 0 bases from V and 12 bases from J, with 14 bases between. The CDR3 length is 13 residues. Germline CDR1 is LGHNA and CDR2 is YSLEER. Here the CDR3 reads CASSQDRGYREYF. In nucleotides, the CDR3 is TGCGCCAGCAGCCAAGATCGTGGCTACCGGGAGTACTTC.

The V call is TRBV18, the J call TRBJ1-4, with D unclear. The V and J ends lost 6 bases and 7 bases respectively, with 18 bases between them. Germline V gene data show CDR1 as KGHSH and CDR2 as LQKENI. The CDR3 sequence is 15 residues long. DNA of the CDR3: TGTGCCAGCTCCTACCGGGGAAGGTTCGGTGAAAAACTGTTTTTT. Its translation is CASSYRGRFGEKLFF.

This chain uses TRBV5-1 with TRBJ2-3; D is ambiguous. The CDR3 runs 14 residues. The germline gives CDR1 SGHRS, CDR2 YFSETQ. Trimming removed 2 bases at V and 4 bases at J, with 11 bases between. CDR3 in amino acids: CASSLSTVADTQYF. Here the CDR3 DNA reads TGCGCCAGCAGCTTATCTACAGTTGCAGATACGCAGTATTTT.

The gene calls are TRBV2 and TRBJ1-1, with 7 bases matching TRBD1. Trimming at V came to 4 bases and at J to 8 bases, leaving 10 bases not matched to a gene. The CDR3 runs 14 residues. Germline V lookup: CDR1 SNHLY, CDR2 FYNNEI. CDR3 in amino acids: CASSGVRGALEAFF. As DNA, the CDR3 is TGTGCCAGCAGTGGGGTCAGGGGGGCACTCGAAGCTTTCTTT.

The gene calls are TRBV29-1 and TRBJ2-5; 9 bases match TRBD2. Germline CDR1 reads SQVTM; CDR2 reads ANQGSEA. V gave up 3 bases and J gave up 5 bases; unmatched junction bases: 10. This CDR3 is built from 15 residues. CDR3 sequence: CSVDWGGRAGETQYF. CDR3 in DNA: TGCAGCGTTGATTGGGGCGGGAGGGCCGGGGAGACCCAGTACTTC. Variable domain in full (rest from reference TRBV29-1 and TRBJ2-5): SAVISQKPSRDICQRGTSLTIQCQVDSQVTMMFWYRQQPGQSLTLIATANQGSEATYESGFVIDKFPISRPNLTFSTLTVSNMSPEDSSIYLCSVDWGGRAGETQYFGPGTRLLVL.

The CDR3: CASSLDGTGNEKLFF. CDR3 DNA sequence: TGTGCCAGCAGCTTAGACGGGACAGGGAATGAAAAACTGTTTTTT. V usage is TRBV7-9 and J usage is TRBJ1-4, with TRBD1 identical over 9 bases. This CDR3 region has 15 residues. J lost 5 bases, V lost 1 base, and 2 bases had no gene match. CDR1 is SEHNR, CDR2 FQNEAQ, per germline (reference sequence).

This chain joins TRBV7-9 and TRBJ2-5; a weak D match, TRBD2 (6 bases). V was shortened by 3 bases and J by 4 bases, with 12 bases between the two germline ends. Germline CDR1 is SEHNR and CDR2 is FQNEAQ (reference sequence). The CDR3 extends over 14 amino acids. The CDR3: CASSFSRGGETQYF. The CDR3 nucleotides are TGTGCCAGCAGCTTTTCTAGGGGAGGAGAGACCCAGTACTTC. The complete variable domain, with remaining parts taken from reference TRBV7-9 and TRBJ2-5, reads DTGVSQNPRHKITKRGQNVTFRCDPISEHNRLYWYRQTLGQGPEFLTYFQNEAQLEKSRLLSDRFSAERPKGSFSTLEIQRTEQGDSAMYLCASSFSRGGETQYFGPGTRLLVL.

This CDR3 reads CASSLTGVSYEQYF. Here the CDR3 DNA reads TGTGCCAGCAGCTTGACAGGGGTATCCTACGAGCAGTACTTC. This rearrangement joins TRBV5-6 to TRBJ2-5, with 7 bases aligning to TRBD1. TRBJ2-7 matches the DNA end more closely, so the J call is doubtful. This CDR3 comprises 14 residues. CDR1 is SGHDT, CDR2 YYEEEE, per germline.

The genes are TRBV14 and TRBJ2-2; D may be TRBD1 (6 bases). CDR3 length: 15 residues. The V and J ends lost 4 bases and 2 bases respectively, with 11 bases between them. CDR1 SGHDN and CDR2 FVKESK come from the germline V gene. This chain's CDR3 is CASSLGQTNTGELFF. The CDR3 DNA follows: TGTGCCAGCAGCCTGGGACAAACTAACACCGGGGAGCTGTTTTTT.

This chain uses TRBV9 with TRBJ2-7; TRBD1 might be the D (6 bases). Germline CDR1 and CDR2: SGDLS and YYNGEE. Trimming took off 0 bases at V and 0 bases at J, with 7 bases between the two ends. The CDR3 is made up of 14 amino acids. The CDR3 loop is CASSVGDNSYEQYF. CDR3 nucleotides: TGTGCCAGCAGCGTAGGGGACAACTCCTACGAGCAGTACTTC.

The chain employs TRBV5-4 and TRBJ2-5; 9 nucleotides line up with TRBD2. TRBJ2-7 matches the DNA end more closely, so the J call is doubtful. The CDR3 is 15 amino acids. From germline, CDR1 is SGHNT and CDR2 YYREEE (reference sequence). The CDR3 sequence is CASSPPSGASYEQYF. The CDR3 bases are TGTGCCAGCAGCCCCCCTAGCGGGGCCTCCTACGAGCAGTACTTC.

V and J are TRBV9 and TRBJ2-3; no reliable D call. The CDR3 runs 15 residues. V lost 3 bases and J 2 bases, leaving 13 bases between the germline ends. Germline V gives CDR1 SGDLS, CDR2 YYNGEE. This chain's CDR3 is CASSATADLTDTQYF. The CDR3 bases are TGTGCCAGCAGCGCAACGGCGGATCTCACAGATACGCAGTATTTT.

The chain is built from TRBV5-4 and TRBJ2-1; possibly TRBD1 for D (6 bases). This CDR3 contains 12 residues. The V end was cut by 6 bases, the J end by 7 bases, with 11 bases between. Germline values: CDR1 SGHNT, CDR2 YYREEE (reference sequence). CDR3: CASTDDRNEQFF. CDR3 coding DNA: TGTGCCAGCACCGACGACAGGAATGAGCAGTTCTTC.

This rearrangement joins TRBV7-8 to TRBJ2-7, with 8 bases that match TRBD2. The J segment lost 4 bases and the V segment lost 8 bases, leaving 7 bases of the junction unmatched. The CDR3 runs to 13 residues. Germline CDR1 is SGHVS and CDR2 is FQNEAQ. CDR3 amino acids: CASALREGYEQYF. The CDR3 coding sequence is TGTGCCAGCGCGTTACGGGAGGGTTACGAGCAGTACTTC.

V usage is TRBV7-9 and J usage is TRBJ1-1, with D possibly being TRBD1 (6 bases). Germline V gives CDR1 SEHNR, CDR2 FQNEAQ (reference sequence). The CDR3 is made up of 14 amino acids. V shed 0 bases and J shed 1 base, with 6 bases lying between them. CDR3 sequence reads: CASSLAGGNTEAFF. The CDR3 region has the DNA TGTGCCAGCAGCTTAGCAGGGGGGAACACTGAAGCTTTCTTT.

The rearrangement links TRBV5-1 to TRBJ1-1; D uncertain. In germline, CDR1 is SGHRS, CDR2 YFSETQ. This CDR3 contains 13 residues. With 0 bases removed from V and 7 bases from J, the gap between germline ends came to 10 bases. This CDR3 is CASSLEGAGEAFF. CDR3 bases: TGCGCCAGCAGCTTGGAAGGCGCAGGTGAAGCTTTCTTT.

The CDR3: CASSIGGNTYNEQFF. In nucleotides, the CDR3 is TGTGCCAGTAGTATTGGGGGGAACACCTACAATGAGCAGTTCTTC. V usage is TRBV19 and J usage is TRBJ2-1, with D possibly matching TRBD2 (6 bases). CDR1 and CDR2 (germline): LNHDA, SQIVND (reference sequence). The CDR3 is made up of 15 amino acids. Trimming pared 3 bases from V and 2 bases from J, leaving 11 bases between.

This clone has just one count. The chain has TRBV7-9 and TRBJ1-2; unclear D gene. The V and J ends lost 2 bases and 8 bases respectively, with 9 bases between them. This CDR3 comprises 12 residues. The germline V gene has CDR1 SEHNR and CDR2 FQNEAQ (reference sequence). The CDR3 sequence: CASSLIGDGYTF. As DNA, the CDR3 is TGTGCCAGCAGCTTAATCGGAGACGGCTACACCTTC.

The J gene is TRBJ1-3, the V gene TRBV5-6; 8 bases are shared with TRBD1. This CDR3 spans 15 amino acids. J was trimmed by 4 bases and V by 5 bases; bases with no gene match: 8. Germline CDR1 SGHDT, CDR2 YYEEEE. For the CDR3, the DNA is TGTGCCAGCAGTTCCGAGACAGGGGACGGAAACACCATATATTTT. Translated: CASSSETGDGNTIYF. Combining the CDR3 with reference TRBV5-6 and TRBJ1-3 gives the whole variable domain DAGVTQSPTHLIKTRGQQVTLRCSPKSGHDTVSWYQQALGQGPQFIFQYYEEEERQRGNFPDRFSGHQFPNYSSELNVNALLLGDSALYLCASSSETGDGNTIYFGEGSWLTVV.

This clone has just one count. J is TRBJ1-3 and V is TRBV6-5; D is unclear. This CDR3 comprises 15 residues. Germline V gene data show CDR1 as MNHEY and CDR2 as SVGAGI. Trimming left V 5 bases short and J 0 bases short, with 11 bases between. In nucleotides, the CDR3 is TGTGCCAGCAGTCCCACAGCCGACTCTGGAAACACCATATATTTT. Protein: CASSPTADSGNTIYF.

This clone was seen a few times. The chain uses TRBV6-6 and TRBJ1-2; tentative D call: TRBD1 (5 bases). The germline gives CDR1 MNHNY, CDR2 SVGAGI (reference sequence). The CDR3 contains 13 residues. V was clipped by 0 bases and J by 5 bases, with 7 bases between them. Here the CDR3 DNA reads TGTGCCAGCAGTTACTCGACAGAGTATGGCTACACCTTC. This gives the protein CASSYSTEYGYTF.

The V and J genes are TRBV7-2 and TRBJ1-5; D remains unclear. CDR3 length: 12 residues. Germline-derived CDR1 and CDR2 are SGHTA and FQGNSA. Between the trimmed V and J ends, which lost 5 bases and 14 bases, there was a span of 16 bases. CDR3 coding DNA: TGTGCCAGCAGCATAGACGCCGGGTCCAAGCATTTT. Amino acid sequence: CASSIDAGSKHF.